A selection of T cell receptor beta chains follows, all from one sample in a study of Ad26.COV2.S vaccination and SARS-CoV-2 variants. This table comes from immunoSEQ multiplex PCR, and its TCRdb copy is limited to in-frame clones, with some not included. Counted here are 350,000 to 500,000 clones, roughly 87% occurring once; the ten biggest clones make up 2% to 3%. The material sequenced was peripheral blood, taken in a trial of Ad26.COV2.S vaccine versus placebo. The receptors shown here come from a person aged 18-60 years who received the Ad26.COV2.S COVID-19 vaccine or a placebo. The CDR3 runs from the conserved cysteine through the conserved F or W. The order of the fields is D gene, clone size, V gene, J gene, CDR3 length, CDR3 protein, CDR3 DNA. D genes are given only for firm matches. For some rows the clone size is stated as once, few or many, or as a class when expanded; others skip it.

TRBD1	-	TRBV11-2	TRBJ2-2	16	CASSFNRGFGTGELFF	TGTGCCAGCAGCTTCAACAGGGGTTTTGGCACCGGGGAGCTGTTTTTT
-	-	TRBV5-1	TRBJ2-2	13	CASSPAFTGELFF	TGCGCCAGCAGCCCCGCTTTCACCGGGGAGCTGTTTTTT
-	-	TRBV7-3	TRBJ2-3	13	CASSFLATDTQYF	TGTGCCAGCAGCTTTCTAGCAACCGATACGCAGTATTTT
TRBD1	-	TRBV5-4	TRBJ2-2	16	CASSARGTGLTGELFF	TGTGCCAGCAGCGCCCGCGGGACAGGACTAACCGGGGAGCTGTTTTTT
TRBD2	-	TRBV7-3	TRBJ2-1	16	CASSPRLAGLDNEQFF	TGTGCCAGCAGCCCTAGACTAGCGGGACTTGACAATGAGCAGTTCTTC
-	-	TRBV7-2	TRBJ2-5	16	CASSPQGGLIGETQYF	TGTGCCAGCAGCCCCCAGGGTGGGCTAATTGGAGAGACCCAGTACTTC
-	-	TRBV5-8	TRBJ1-6	14	CATRTGLRGSPLHF	TGTGCCACCCGAACGGGGCTGAGGGGTTCACCCCTCCACTTT
TRBD1	-	TRBV18	TRBJ2-7	15	CASSVAGTVLYEQYF	TGTGCCAGCTCGGTCGCCGGGACAGTCCTCTACGAGCAGTACTTC
TRBD1	-	TRBV2	TRBJ1-5	14	CASSDRDRNQPQHF	TGTGCCAGCAGCGACCGGGACAGAAATCAGCCCCAGCATTTT
TRBD1	-	TRBV14	TRBJ1-2	14	CASSHRQGLEGYTF	TGTGCCAGCAGCCACAGACAGGGGCTGGAAGGCTACACCTTC
-	-	TRBV5-6	TRBJ1-2	14	CASSLDRGAEGYTF	TGTGCCAGCAGCCTGGATCGAGGGGCTGAGGGCTACACCTTC
-	-	TRBV2	TRBJ1-6	15	CASSDGQFHNSPLHF	TGTGCCAGCAGCGATGGACAGTTCCATAATTCACCCCTCCACTTT
-	once	TRBV6-1	TRBJ1-1	14	CASSESNRGTEAFF	TGTGCCAGCAGTGAATCAAATAGGGGCACTGAAGCTTTCTTT
TRBD1	-	TRBV3-1/TRBV3-2	TRBJ2-5	16	CASSPMDRVRGETQYF	TGTGCCAGCAGCCCCATGGACAGGGTGAGAGGAGAGACCCAGTACTTC
-	-	TRBV7-5	TRBJ2-1	14	CARSFPRQTNEQFF	TGTGCCAGAAGCTTCCCCCGACAGACTAATGAGCAGTTCTTC
TRBD1	once	TRBV7-2	TRBJ1-6	16	CASSPGMDRYNSPLHF	TGTGCCAGCAGCCCCGGAATGGACAGGTATAATTCACCCCTCCACTTT
-	-	TRBV7-9	TRBJ1-1	15	CASSLSPPRIGEAFF	TGTGCCAGCAGCTTGTCTCCGCCGCGGATAGGAGAAGCTTTCTTT
TRBD1	once	TRBV5-1	TRBJ2-4	15	CASSLGQGDKNIQYF	TGCGCCAGCAGCTTGGGACAGGGGGACAAAAACATTCAGTACTTC
-	-	TRBV28	TRBJ1-4	11	CASRSDWKLFF	TGTGCCAGCAGATCCGACTGGAAGCTGTTTTTT
-	-	TRBV27	TRBJ1-1	15	CASSSPRGPNTEAFF	TGTGCCAGCAGTTCGCCCCGGGGCCCGAACACTGAAGCTTTCTTT
-	-	TRBV4-3	TRBJ1-5	14	CASSQDGGNQPQHF	TGCGCCAGCAGCCAAGACGGAGGCAATCAGCCCCAGCATTTT
TRBD1	-	TRBV7-2	TRBJ1-1	14	CASSFMNRGAEAFF	TGTGCCAGCAGCTTCATGAACAGGGGGGCTGAAGCTTTCTTT